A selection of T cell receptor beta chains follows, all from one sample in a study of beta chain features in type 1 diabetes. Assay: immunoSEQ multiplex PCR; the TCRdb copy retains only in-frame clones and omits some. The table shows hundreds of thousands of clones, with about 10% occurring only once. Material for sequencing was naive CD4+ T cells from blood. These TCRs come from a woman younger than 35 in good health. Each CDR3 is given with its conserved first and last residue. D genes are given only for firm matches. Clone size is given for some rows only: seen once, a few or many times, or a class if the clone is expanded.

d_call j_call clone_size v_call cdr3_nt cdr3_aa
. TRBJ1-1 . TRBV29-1 TGCAGCGTTGGGGGAGTGTTGAAAACTGAAGCTTTCTTT CSVGGVLKTEAFF
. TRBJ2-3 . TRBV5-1 TGCGCCAGCAGCTTGGTGGCAGGAGGGTACCCAGATACGCAGTATTTT CASSLVAGGYPDTQYF
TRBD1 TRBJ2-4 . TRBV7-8 TGTGCCAGCAGCTTACGGGACAGGGTGGCGTTGGCCAAAAACATTCAGTACTTC CASSLRDRVALAKNIQYF
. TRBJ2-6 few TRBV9 TGTGCCAGCACGACAGGGGCCAACGTCCTGACTTTC CASTTGANVLTF
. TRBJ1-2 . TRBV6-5 TGTGCCAGCAGTTACTCGGTGCGGGATGGCTACACCTTC CASSYSVRDGYTF
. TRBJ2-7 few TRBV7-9 TGTGCCAGCAGCCCTACAGGGATTGAGCCCTACGAGCAGTACTTC CASSPTGIEPYEQYF
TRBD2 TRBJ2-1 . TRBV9 TGTGCCAGCAGCGTCCACGAACTAGCGGGAAGGACCTACAATGAGCAGTTCTTC CASSVHELAGRTYNEQFF
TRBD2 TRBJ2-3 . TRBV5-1 TGCGCCAGCACCAAGCGGGATAGGGATACGCAGTATTTT CASTKRDRDTQYF
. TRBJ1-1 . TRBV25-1 TGTGCCAGCAGTGGCGCGACAGCTTTCACTGAAGCTTTCTTT CASSGATAFTEAFF
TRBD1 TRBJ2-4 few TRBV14 TGTGCCAGCAGCCCCGACGACAGGGGGCAAATCATTCAGTACTTC CASSPDDRGQIIQYF
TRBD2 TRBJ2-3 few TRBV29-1 TGCAGCGTTTTGGCAAGCGGGAGAGGCGCAGATACGCAGTATTTT CSVLASGRGADTQYF
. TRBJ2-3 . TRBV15 TGTGCCACCAGCAGAGGCGATACGCAGTATTTT CATSRGDTQYF
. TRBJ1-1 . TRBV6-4 TGTGCCAGCAGTGACGGGGGAGGGAACACTGAAGCTTTCTTT CASSDGGGNTEAFF